This T cell receptor beta chain was recorded in a study of cytotoxic CD8 clonotypes in ibrutinib-treated CLL. On the study more broadly: Results showed some 25 partial and 2 complete responses; following median around 68 months, 14 remained remitted, approximately 12 advanced.

CDR1 SGDLS and CDR2 YYNGEE come from the germline V gene. The trim removed 0 bases at V and 1 base at J, leaving 4 bases unmatched. This CDR3 comprises 16 residues. This clone was seen just once. Its target is unknown. Study observations and caveats: In comparison with age-matched healthy donors, baseline clonality was higher and tracked circulating CD8+ T-cell counts.

The method was immunoSEQ multiplex PCR; TCRdb's version includes in-frame clones alone and lacks a portion of them. The sample lists 110,000 to 150,000 clones, approximately 90% occurring once. This chain links TRBV9 with TRBJ2-1; 7 nucleotides agree with TRBD2. The specimen was PBMCs, collected after 12 months of ibrutinib treatment. The clonotype originates from a human donor with chronic lymphocytic leukemia. DNA for the CDR3: TGTGCCAGCAGCGTAGGGGGCGGGAGATCCTACAATGAGCAGTTCTTC. Translation gives CASSVGGGRSYNEQFF.